This TCR beta chain was recorded in a study of post-analysis software for immune sequencing data. Study-level information: Patients had relapsing-remitting, secondary progressive or progressive-relapsing multiple sclerosis; some lacked subtype. Study-level points and caveats: For normalized Chao1 diversity, multiple sclerosis patients scored significantly lower than controls did. Relative to controls, patients had several TRBV segments at higher frequency, with TRBV5-6, TRBV5-1 and TRBV20-1 among these. Pronounced co-clustering by F measure was evident among identically batched samples.

CDR3 length: 14 amino acids. Germline CDR1 is LGHDT and CDR2 is YNNKEL (reference sequence). V was clipped by 0 bases and J by 4 bases, with 7 bases between them. Comment on this clonotype: Antigen: not known.

Prepared libraries of TCR beta cDNA carried unique molecular identifiers. T cells, about 0.9 to 10 million of them, yielded approximately 530,000 cDNA molecules. TCRdb re-derived calls from the PCR reads in MiXCR, one entry per CDR3 protein. The table lists roughly 170,000 distinct CDR3 sequences, approximately 30% of them singletons. The rearrangement joins TRBV3-1 to TRBJ2-1; D gene ambiguous. The receptor's source is a girl between 10 and 17 years old with multiple sclerosis. What was sequenced was blood. In DNA, the CDR3 is TGTGCCAGCAGCCAAGAGGCTGATTACAATGAGCAGTTCTTC. This translates into CASSQEADYNEQFF.